The sequence of this T cell receptor (beta chain) was determined in a study of shared clonotypes between healthy human individuals. The method was immunoSEQ multiplex PCR; TCRdb's version includes in-frame clones alone and lacks a portion of them. There are around 2,000,000 clones in the sample; about 95% occur only once, and 1.2% lies in the top ten. A remark on this clone: What it recognizes is unknown.

V was cut by 0 bases and J by 7 bases, with 13 bases left in between. This CDR3 is built from 15 residues. Germline values: CDR1 SGHAT, CDR2 FQDESV (reference sequence). Study-level points and caveats: Genetic and exposure-history diversity was limited by the few donors. The study found lower generation probabilities in non-shared clonotypes than in those shared by all four donors.

Positively selected for CCR7, the CD45RO-negative cells used as naive CD8 cells excluded terminally differentiated effector memory CD45RA+ cells. The material sequenced was naive CD8+ T cells sorted from blood. This TCR was sampled from a man aged 18 to 30 in good health. V is TRBV11-1 and J is TRBJ2-1; TRBD2 might be the D (7 bases). CDR3 protein: CASSLAGGPGNEQFF. The CDR3 coding sequence is TGTGCCAGCAGCTTAGCGGGGGGGCCTGGGAATGAGCAGTTCTTC.